These 10 T cell receptor beta chains came from one sample sequenced in a study of control samples from healthy donors and cancer patients. Profiled with immunoSEQ multiplex PCR; TCRdb holds only in-frame clones, not every one. The table records just over 150,000 clones, 70% to 90% of them present only once. The sequencing sample was made of blood. The receptors stem from a man aged 25-45 years in good health.

The V call is TRBV4-2, the J call TRBJ1-4; no clear D. The CDR3 has 15 amino acids. Germline V gene sequence: CDR1 LGHNA, CDR2 YNFKEQ. The V and J ends lost 0 bases and 8 bases respectively, with 13 bases between them. The CDR3 reads CASSQESRVREKLFF. DNA for the CDR3: TGTGCCAGCAGCCAAGAATCGAGGGTACGAGAAAAACTGTTTTTT.

The rearrangement joins TRBV6-5 to TRBJ1-2, with D possibly matching TRBD1 (6 bases). Trimming stripped 0 bases from V and 4 bases from J, with 12 bases between. The CDR3 spans 15 residues. The germline V gene has CDR1 MNHEY and CDR2 SVGAGI. DNA for the CDR3: TGTGCCAGCAGTTACTCGAGTGGGGGCTCCTATGGCTACACCTTC. Amino acid sequence: CASSYSSGGSYGYTF.

CDR3 sequence (DNA): TGTGCCAGCAGCCCTACAGGGCGGACAGGCTACACCTTC. Translated, it gives CASSPTGRTGYTF. The V call is TRBV28, the J call TRBJ1-2, with D possibly matching TRBD1 (6 bases). This CDR3 has 13 amino acids. Germline values: CDR1 MDHEN, CDR2 SYDVKM. V was shortened by 6 bases and J by 8 bases, with 16 bases between the two germline ends.

The chain couples TRBV5-1 to TRBJ2-3; D remains unclear. Germline V gene data show CDR1 as SGHRS and CDR2 as YFSETQ. With 4 bases removed from V and 6 bases from J, the gap between germline ends came to 6 bases. The CDR3 sequence is 11 residues long. In nucleotides, the CDR3 is TGCGCCAGCAGCCAAACGGATACGCAGTATTTT. Its translation is CASSQTDTQYF.

The genes are TRBV4-3 and TRBJ1-2; possibly TRBD1 for D (6 bases). The CDR3 is 15 residues long. The ends were cut back, 3 bases at V and 8 bases at J, with 19 bases in the middle. Germline-derived CDR1 and CDR2 are LGHNA and YSLEER. This CDR3 is CASSHLRLYRVGYTF. For the CDR3, the DNA is TGCGCCAGCAGCCACCTAAGATTATACAGGGTCGGCTACACCTTC.

This chain joins TRBV7-9 and TRBJ1-1; 7 bases map to TRBD1. J gave up 2 bases and V 6 bases, and 6 bases lay outside the gene matches. The CDR3 is made up of 14 amino acids. CDR1 SEHNR and CDR2 FQNEAQ come from the germline V gene (reference sequence). The CDR3 loop reads CASSTRQGNTEAFF. The CDR3 region has the DNA TGTGCCAGCAGTACCCGACAGGGAAACACTGAAGCTTTCTTT.

V gene TRBV4-3 combines with J gene TRBJ2-1, with no clear D. CDR3 size: 17 residues. Trimming stripped 3 bases from V and 7 bases from J, with 22 bases between. The germline CDR1 and CDR2 sequences are LGHNA and YSLEER. CDR3 residues: CASSQGIGQSGTNEQFF. CDR3 sequence (DNA): TGCGCCAGCAGCCAGGGGATCGGCCAGAGTGGTACAAATGAGCAGTTCTTC.

This clone showed up just a few times. V usage is TRBV7-9 and J usage is TRBJ1-4; TRBD1 aligns across 7 bases. The CDR3 extends over 17 amino acids. The V and J ends lost 1 base and 3 bases, in that order; junction bases with no gene match: 8. Germline-derived CDR1 and CDR2 are SEHNR and FQNEAQ (reference sequence). The CDR3 DNA follows: TGTGCCAGCAGCTTAGTCGGGCTTAGGGGGCCTAATGAAAAACTGTTTTTT. It encodes CASSLVGLRGPNEKLFF.

Written as DNA, the CDR3 is TGCAGCGTGACAGAGGCTTATGGCTACACCTTC. It translates to CSVTEAYGYTF. V and J are TRBV29-1 and TRBJ1-2, with a possible D match to TRBD1 (5 bases). V dropped 6 bases and J dropped 5 bases, with 10 bases sitting between them. Germline CDR1 SQVTM, CDR2 ANQGSEA. CDR3 length: 11 residues.

This clone has more than one count but fewer than ten. The chain links TRBV27 to TRBJ2-2, with no clear D. CDR1 MNHEY and CDR2 SMNVEV come from the germline V gene (reference sequence). The CDR3 has 15 residues. V was trimmed by 2 bases and J by 1 base, leaving 8 bases between them. The CDR3 sequence is CASSLSWRNTGELFF. The CDR3 nucleotides are TGTGCCAGCAGTTTAAGTTGGAGGAACACCGGGGAGCTGTTTTTT.